The clone carrying this T cell receptor beta chain occurred once. These data originate in a study of siplizumab effects on memory and regulatory T cells. Trimming took 5 bases from V and 1 from J; bases not matched to a gene: 4. Per the germline V gene, CDR1 is LNHDA and CDR2 is SQIVND (reference sequence). This CDR3 is built from 16 residues. Assay used: immunoSEQ multiplex PCR; TCRdb lists only in-frame clones, some missing. The sample has 100,000 or so clones; approximately 92% are singletons. The chain has TRBV19 and TRBJ2-5; TRBD2 agrees at 13 bases. The specimen was CD4+ T cells sorted from blood. The receptor's source is a human donor in good health. The CDR3 coding sequence is TGTGCCAGTAGTTCCACTAGCGGGGGGGCCCAAGAGACCCAGTACTTC. Encoded protein: CASSSTSGGAQETQYF.